The subject of this entry is one T cell receptor (beta chain). Germline V CDR1 and CDR2: SEHNR, FQNEAQ (reference sequence). CDR3 length: 19 residues. V shed 2 bases, J shed 0 bases, and the junction held 8 bases outside the gene matches. The sorted-subset replicate PCRs were given approximately 190 ng DNA, which is approximately 30,000 T cell genomes. Libraries were prepared by immunoSEQ multiplex PCR; TCRdb keeps only in-frame clonotypes and omits some of them. The sample consists of some 2.1 million clones, 85% to 95% of them appearing once. This record belongs to a study of shared clonotypes between healthy human individuals. The naive CD8 fraction comprised CD45RO-negative cells positively selected for CCR7 and excluded terminally differentiated effector memory CD45RA+ cells.

What was sequenced was naive CD8+ T cells from PBMCs. The TCR sequence derives from a man aged 18-30 years in good health. Some clones in this sample may be carry-over from other donors' samples. The V call is TRBV7-9, the J call TRBJ2-1; 12 positions match TRBD2. The CDR3 reads CASSLSTGLAGISYNEQFF. The CDR3 DNA sequence: TGTGCCAGCAGCTTATCTACAGGACTAGCGGGGATCTCCTACAATGAGCAGTTCTTC.